This T cell receptor (beta chain) appears in the sequencing data of a study of identical twins. Study findings and constraints: Excess sharing between twins was weaker in beta out-of-frame sequences.

A note on this clonotype: Its antigen is not known.

Template switching introduced a universal primer site, and the cDNA bore unique molecular identifiers. A single record per CDR3 protein comes from TCRdb applying MiXCR to the 5' RACE reads. The sample lists fewer than 900,000 distinct CDR3 sequences; over 20% were seen once. The V end was cut by 7 bases, the J end by 6 bases, with 15 bases between. Germline lookup yields CDR1 MNHNS and CDR2 SASEGT. This CDR3 is built from 13 residues. This sample was shared with a second study, whose subject was T cells expressing NK-cell markers. From that second work: It was sorted CD3+CD56+NKG2C+, CD3+CD56+NKG2C- and CD3+CD56-NKG2C+ T cells that supplied the TCR beta repertoires.

This clonotype originated in a woman aged 18-30 years in good health. The chain couples TRBV6-1 to TRBJ1-1; no clear D. Material for sequencing was PBMCs. The CDR3 coding sequence is TGTGCCAGCACCATTACTCAGTCTTCTGAAGCTTTCTTT. It is translated as CASTITQSSEAFF.